This is a list of T cell receptor beta chains from one sample in a study of T-cell memory formation after mild COVID-19. TCRdb fed the 5' RACE reads into MiXCR, producing one record per CDR3 protein. The data hold about 180,000 distinct CDR3 sequences, with about a sixth observed a single time. Sequencing was carried out using PBMCs or a T cell subset sorted from them (not recorded which). These receptors all stem from an adult woman who had mild COVID-19 (a few samples of this study predate the infection). Cell type and time point are not known. Both conserved end residues are part of each CDR3. A D gene is named only where the DNA matches it firmly. Not all rows give a size; the values are once, few, many and, for expanded clones, a class.

cdr3_length j_call d_call v_call clone_size cdr3_aa cdr3_nt
13 TRBJ1-1 . TRBV7-9 . CASSSRGYTEAFF TGTGCCAGCAGCTCCAGGGGATACACTGAAGCTTTCTTT
17 TRBJ2-5 . TRBV11-2 . CASSLFSPTGTKETQYF TGTGCCAGCAGCTTGTTCTCCCCTACGGGGACCAAAGAGACCCAGTACTTC
15 TRBJ1-2 . TRBV6-5 . CASSTRGGSNYGYTF TGTGCCAGCAGCACCCGGGGAGGGAGTAACTATGGCTACACCTTC
12 TRBJ1-2 . TRBV2 few CASTSTNYGYTF TGTGCCAGCACTAGTACAAACTATGGCTACACCTTC
16 TRBJ2-7 TRBD1 TRBV7-9 . CASSLAQGESSYEQYF TGTGCCAGCAGCTTAGCGCAGGGGGAGAGCTCCTACGAGCAGTACTTC
15 TRBJ1-5 . TRBV5-1 few CASSPTGSQNQPQHF TGCGCCAGCAGCCCCACCGGGTCTCAAAATCAGCCCCAGCATTTT
16 TRBJ2-1 TRBD2 TRBV12-3/TRBV12-4 many CASIPRTSGLRDEQFF TGTGCCAGCATTCCACGGACTAGCGGGTTACGGGATGAGCAGTTCTTC
15 TRBJ1-2 . TRBV20-1 . CSAIRDRLPNYGYTF TGCAGTGCGATACGGGACCGCCTTCCTAACTATGGCTACACCTTC
17 TRBJ1-4 TRBD1 TRBV4-3 few CASSQGGADRGMEKLFF TGCGCCAGCAGCCAAGGGGGGGCCGACAGGGGGATGGAAAAACTGTTTTTT
14 TRBJ1-2 . TRBV7-2 few CASSLEGSGYGYTF TGTGCCAGCAGCTTAGAAGGGTCGGGCTATGGCTACACCTTC